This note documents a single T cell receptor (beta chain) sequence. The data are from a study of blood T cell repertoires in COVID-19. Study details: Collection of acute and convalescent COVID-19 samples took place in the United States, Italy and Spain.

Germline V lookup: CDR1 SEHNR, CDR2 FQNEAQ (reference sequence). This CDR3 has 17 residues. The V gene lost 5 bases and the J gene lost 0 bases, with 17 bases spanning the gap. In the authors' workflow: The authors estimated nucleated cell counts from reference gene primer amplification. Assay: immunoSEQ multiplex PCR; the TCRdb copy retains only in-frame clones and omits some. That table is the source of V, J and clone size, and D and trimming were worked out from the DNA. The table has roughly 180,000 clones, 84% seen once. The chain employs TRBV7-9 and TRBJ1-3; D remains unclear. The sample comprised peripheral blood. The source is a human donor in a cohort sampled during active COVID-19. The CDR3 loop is CASSGSGRAPSGNTIYF. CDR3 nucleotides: TGTGCCAGCAGCGGTAGCGGACGGGCGCCCTCTGGAAACACCATATATTTT.